The 27 T cell receptor beta chains listed next were all sequenced from one sample in a study of blood T cell repertoires in COVID-19. Generated by immunoSEQ multiplex PCR, the TCRdb table keeps only in-frame clones and is missing some. The table shows hundreds of thousands of clones, with roughly nine tenths occurring only once. The sample consisted of PBMCs or T cells enriched from blood (not recorded which). These receptor sequences come from a man in his thirties or forties who had recovered from COVID-19.

The rearrangement uses TRBV5-5 and TRBJ2-2; TRBD2 agrees at 7 bases. The CDR3 has 17 residues. Unmatched junction bases numbered 6, after V lost 1 base and J lost 0 bases. Per the germline V gene, CDR1 is SGHKS and CDR2 is YYEKEE (reference sequence). The CDR3 protein is CASSLLSSGANTGELFF. The CDR3, as DNA: TGTGCCAGCAGCTTGCTGTCTAGCGGCGCGAACACCGGGGAGCTGTTTTTT.

This chain connects TRBV7-6 to TRBJ2-1, with D possibly matching TRBD1 (7 bases). The CDR3 covers 13 residues. Looked up from germline, CDR1 is SGHVS and CDR2 is FNYEAQ. Trimming removed 6 bases at V and 9 bases at J, with 15 bases between. The CDR3 spells CASSGGTDGEQFF. The CDR3 DNA reads as TGTGCCAGCAGTGGAGGGACAGATGGTGAGCAGTTCTTC.

The chain employs TRBV7-8 and TRBJ2-5, with a weak D call TRBD1 (5 bases). CDR3 size: 16 residues. Trimming removed 5 bases at V and 0 bases at J, with 16 bases between. Looked up from germline, CDR1 is SGHVS and CDR2 is FQNEAQ. This CDR3 reads CASSTRTGPHQETQYF. CDR3 in DNA: TGTGCCAGCAGCACCCGAACAGGACCCCACCAAGAGACCCAGTACTTC.

The genes are TRBV30 and TRBJ1-5, with 7 nucleotides matching TRBD1. The CDR3 runs 14 residues. Germline trimming cut 0 bases from V and 4 bases from J; bases unmatched to any gene: 3. CDR1 is GTSNPN and CDR2 is SVGIG in the germline V gene (reference sequence). The CDR3 DNA reads as TGTGCCTGGAGTGTAGGGACAGATAATCAGCCCCAGCATTTT. Translation: CAWSVGTDNQPQHF.

V usage is TRBV3-1 (or the pseudogene TRBV3-2) and J usage is TRBJ2-7, with no clear D. V shed 0 bases and J shed 9 bases, with 9 bases lying between them. CDR1 and CDR2 from the germline V gene are LGHDT and YNNKEL (reference sequence). CDR3 size: 12 residues. CDR3 loop: CASSQDRLRQYF. CDR3 DNA: TGTGCCAGCAGCCAAGATCGCCTACGGCAGTACTTC.

The gene calls are TRBV7-9 and TRBJ2-5; 7 bases align to TRBD1. CDR3 length equals 16 residues. Trimming removed 2 bases from V and 0 bases from J; junction bases left unmatched: 6. Germline V gene data show CDR1 as SEHNR and CDR2 as FQNEAQ (reference sequence). CDR3 loop: CASSLPWGQNQETQYF. CDR3 DNA sequence: TGTGCCAGCAGCTTACCGTGGGGACAGAACCAAGAGACCCAGTACTTC.

This clone was counted a few times. This chain uses TRBV25-1 with TRBJ2-7; D is uncertain. Trimming took off 1 base at V and 4 bases at J, with 23 bases between the two ends. CDR3 size: 18 residues. The germline V gene has CDR1 MGHDK and CDR2 SYGVNS. CDR3 nucleotide sequence: TGTGCCAGCAGTGAATCCGATACTACTCGCGGAAGTCGTTACGAGCAGTACTTC. Protein sequence: CASSESDTTRGSRYEQYF.

This chain connects TRBV19 to TRBJ1-5; 9 bases line up with TRBD1. CDR1 and CDR2 from the germline V gene are LNHDA and SQIVND (reference sequence). V shed 4 bases, J shed 2 bases, and the junction held 6 bases outside the gene matches. This CDR3 region has 16 residues. The CDR3 nucleotides read TGTGCCAGTAGTAGAGGGACAGGGAGTGGCAATCAGCCCCAGCATTTT. It translates to CASSRGTGSGNQPQHF.

The CDR3 is CASTSSGSNYEQYF. For the CDR3, the DNA is TGTGCCAGCACCTCGAGCGGGAGCAACTACGAGCAGTACTTC. This rearrangement joins TRBV18 to TRBJ2-7; 8 nucleotides match TRBD2. The CDR3 has 14 residues. The junction had 9 bases not matched to a gene; V was cut back by 8 bases and J by 3 bases. Germline-derived CDR1 and CDR2 are KGHSH and LQKENI.

Comments on this clone: Sequence at one end of the junction differs from germline and may be a read error. The V call is TRBV6-5, the J call TRBJ1-2; perhaps TRBD1 as D (6 bases). The CDR3 runs to 15 residues. The V gene's germline CDR1 is MNHEY and CDR2 SVGAGI. The CDR3 DNA reads as TGTGCCAGCAGTCACTCGTCACAGGGAAACTATGGCTACACCTTC. Encoded protein: CASSHSSQGNYGYTF.

The gene calls are TRBV19 and TRBJ2-5; D may be TRBD1 (6 bases). V lost 2 bases to trimming and J lost 5 bases, with 6 bases between them. CDR1 and CDR2 from the germline V gene are LNHDA and SQIVND (reference sequence). The CDR3 spans 12 residues. In DNA form, the CDR3 reads TGTGCCAGTAGTATACAGGGGGAGACCCAGTACTTC. Protein: CASSIQGETQYF.

This CDR3 reads CASSLDSRSGNTIYF. The CDR3 DNA reads TGTGCCAGCAGCTTGGACAGCCGCTCTGGAAACACCATATATTTT. The chain has TRBV5-4 and TRBJ1-3; no reliable D call. The CDR3 runs 15 residues. The germline V and J ends were trimmed by 0 bases and 0 bases, with 7 bases remaining between them. In germline, CDR1 is SGHNT, CDR2 YYREEE (reference sequence). Full variable domain (remainder filled in from reference TRBV5-4 and TRBJ1-3): ETGVTQSPTHLIKTRGQQVTLRCSSQSGHNTVSWYQQALGQGPQFIFQYYREEENGRGNFPPRFSGLQFPNYSSELNVNALELDDSALYLCASSLDSRSGNTIYFGEGSWLTVV.

V and J are TRBV30 and TRBJ1-1; TRBD1 aligns across 9 bases. There are 14 residues in the CDR3. The germline V gene has CDR1 GTSNPN and CDR2 SVGIG (reference sequence). V shed 4 bases, J shed 3 bases, and the junction held 6 bases outside the gene matches. CDR3 nucleotide sequence: TGTGCCTGGAAGCCGGGACAGGGTGACACTGAAGCTTTCTTT. This translates into CAWKPGQGDTEAFF.

The chain combines TRBV29-1 with TRBJ2-1; D perhaps matches TRBD2 (5 bases). This CDR3 has 14 amino acids. CDR1 is SQVTM, CDR2 ANQGSEA, per germline. The V and J ends lost 4 bases and 2 bases respectively, with 12 bases between them. The CDR3 DNA reads as TGCAGCGTTGGTGTCGGGAAGACCTACAATGAGCAGTTCTTC. This gives the protein CSVGVGKTYNEQFF.

The genes are TRBV2 and TRBJ1-2, with unresolved D. The CDR3 totals 13 residues. CDR1 and CDR2 (germline): SNHLY, FYNNEI. V shed 6 bases and J shed 8 bases, with 16 bases lying between them. The CDR3: CASSVGRHDGYTF. CDR3 in DNA: TGTGCCAGCAGCGTAGGCAGGCACGACGGCTACACCTTC.

The CDR3 reads CATSRDNSGSYEQFF. The CDR3 DNA follows: TGTGCCACCAGCAGAGATAATAGCGGGAGCTATGAGCAGTTCTTC. The chain carries TRBV15 and TRBJ2-1; the match to TRBD2 covers 9 bases. V dropped 0 bases and J dropped 8; count of bases not matched to a gene: 5. In germline, CDR1 is LNHNV, CDR2 YYDKDF (reference sequence). The CDR3 loop spans 15 amino acids.

The J gene is TRBJ2-1, the V gene TRBV11-2; 11 bases agree with TRBD2. With 5 bases clipped from V and 4 bases from J, the junction kept 4 bases outside the gene matches. From germline, CDR1 is SGHAT and CDR2 FQNNGV. The length of the CDR3 is 15 residues. This chain's CDR3 is CASSLAGGRYNEQFF. Written as DNA, the CDR3 is TGTGCCAGCAGCCTAGCGGGAGGTCGGTACAATGAGCAGTTCTTC.

The chain combines TRBV27 with TRBJ1-5; 8 bases agree with TRBD1. The V gene end was trimmed by 5 bases and the J gene end by 3 bases; junction bases not matched to a gene: 6. The CDR3 sequence is 15 residues long. Germline-derived CDR1 and CDR2 are MNHEY and SMNVEV (reference sequence). The CDR3 reads CASSPRDRFNQPQHF. CDR3 sequence (DNA): TGTGCCAGCAGTCCCCGGGACAGGTTCAATCAGCCCCAGCATTTT.

The chain employs TRBV7-9 and TRBJ1-1; 7 bases are a match to TRBD1. Unmatched junction bases numbered 5, after V lost 3 bases and J lost 4 bases. The CDR3 contains 14 residues. Germline-derived CDR1 and CDR2 are SEHNR and FQNEAQ (reference sequence). CDR3 coding DNA: TGTGCCAGCAGCTTTCGGACAGGAAGCACTGAAGCTTTCTTT. This encodes CASSFRTGSTEAFF.

The chain carries TRBV28 and TRBJ1-1; tentatively, D is TRBD1 (6 bases). This CDR3 spans 14 amino acids. Looked up from germline, CDR1 is MDHEN and CDR2 is SYDVKM. V shed 7 bases and J shed 1 base, with 13 bases lying between them. The CDR3, as DNA: TGTGCCAGCACCGCCGGACAGCAGAACACTGAAGCTTTCTTT. Its translation: CASTAGQQNTEAFF.

The chain has TRBV7-8 and TRBJ1-6; D is unclear. Germline V CDR1 and CDR2: SGHVS, FQNEAQ. V dropped 5 bases and J dropped 9 bases, with 8 bases sitting between them. CDR3 length: 12 residues. This chain's CDR3 is CASSLPFSPLHF. The CDR3 DNA reads TGTGCCAGCAGCCTCCCCTTTTCACCCCTCCACTTT.

This clone was counted a few times. V gene TRBV19 combines with J gene TRBJ2-1; D unresolved. V gave up 5 bases and J gave up 4 bases, with 9 bases separating them. Germline V CDR1 and CDR2: LNHDA, SQIVND (reference sequence). This CDR3 contains 13 residues. This chain's CDR3 is CASSPPPYNEQFF. The CDR3 coding sequence is TGTGCCAGTAGTCCTCCCCCTTACAATGAGCAGTTCTTC.

This chain connects TRBV18 to TRBJ2-1; D is unclear. This CDR3 region has 12 residues. With 3 bases removed from V and 6 bases from J, the gap between germline ends came to 6 bases. From germline, CDR1 is KGHSH and CDR2 LQKENI. The CDR3 region is CASSPVGNEQFF. DNA for the CDR3: TGTGCCAGCTCACCGGTCGGCAATGAGCAGTTCTTC.

The chain combines TRBV5-1 with TRBJ2-7; tentatively, D is TRBD2 (6 bases). Per germline, CDR1 SGHRS and CDR2 YFSETQ. The V end lost 5 bases, the J end lost 6 bases, and 15 bases lay between the germline ends. The CDR3 runs to 13 residues. In DNA form, the CDR3 reads TGCGCCAGCAGTTCGAGGGAGGATTCCGAGCAGTACTTC. Translating it yields CASSSREDSEQYF.

This chain connects TRBV29-1 to TRBJ2-1; 8 bases are shared with TRBD2. Germline V gene sequence: CDR1 SQVTM, CDR2 ANQGSEA. The CDR3 consists of 15 residues. The junction had 10 bases not matched to a gene; V was cut back by 7 bases and J by 2 bases. CDR3 residues: CSAKGGTSPYNEQFF. CDR3 DNA: TGCAGCGCCAAAGGCGGGACTAGTCCCTACAATGAGCAGTTCTTC.

This chain connects TRBV30 to TRBJ1-5; D gene ambiguous. Germline-derived CDR1 and CDR2 are GTSNPN and SVGIG (reference sequence). This CDR3 has 12 residues. Trimming removed 7 bases from V and 4 bases from J, with 11 bases in between. CDR3 bases: TGTGCCTCCTCGAGGGATAATCAGCCCCAGCATTTT. Protein product: CASSRDNQPQHF.

The chain combines TRBV28 with TRBJ1-1, with D perhaps matching TRBD1 (5 bases). This CDR3 has 15 amino acids. Per germline, CDR1 MDHEN and CDR2 SYDVKM. Deletions cut 7 bases from V and 4 bases from J, with 19 bases between. The CDR3 region is CASKITGGIGTEAFF. Here the CDR3 DNA reads TGTGCCAGCAAAATAACGGGGGGGATAGGCACTGAAGCTTTCTTT.